The source of this T cell receptor beta chain is a study of control samples from healthy donors and cancer patients. The germline V and J ends were trimmed by 0 bases and 1 base, with 13 bases remaining between them. The CDR3 loop spans 17 amino acids. The germline gives CDR1 LGHNA, CDR2 YSLEER. The assay was immunoSEQ multiplex PCR, and TCRdb's table has in-frame clones only and misses some. The sample yields about 150,000 clones, approximately 94% seen once. The source material was blood. The V and J genes are TRBV4-3 and TRBJ2-1; D may correspond to TRBD1 or TRBD2 (5 bases each). This clonotype was sampled from a woman aged 18-35 years in good health. CDR3 sequence: CASSQDLGTVSYNEQFF. Written as DNA, the CDR3 is TGCGCCAGCAGCCAAGATCTTGGGACCGTTTCCTACAATGAGCAGTTCTTC.